These 31 T cell receptor beta chains originate from one sample sequenced in a study of T cells expressing NK-cell markers. TCRdb re-analyzed the 5' RACE reads; it lists each CDR3 protein once, without DNA. The table for this sample gives around 260,000 distinct CDR3 sequences. Sequencing was performed on blood T cells: a sorted CD56 or NKG2C T cell subset, CD4+ or CD8+ T cells, or bulk PBMC T cells (not recorded which). Receptors originate from a woman aged 18 to 75 in good health.

The V gene is TRBV18, the J gene TRBJ2-1. This CDR3 region has 14 residues. Germline values: CDR1 KGHSH, CDR2 LQKENI. The CDR3 sequence: CASSPMSQRNEQFF.

The rearrangement links TRBV29-1 to TRBJ2-5; lacking DNA, the TRBD1 call made by TCRdb goes unchecked. Germline CDR1 is SQVTM and CDR2 is ANQGSEA. The CDR3 spans 15 residues. The CDR3 is CSVGPNRGGVETQYF.

V is TRBV6-5 and J is TRBJ2-1; TCRdb reports TRBD2, a call that lacks DNA to check it against. The germline V gene has CDR1 MNHEY and CDR2 SVGAGI. This CDR3 contains 15 residues. The CDR3 spells CASSSAGLSYNEQFF.

This chain links TRBV7-8 with TRBJ1-1; the TRBD1 assignment by TCRdb is unverifiable without DNA. This CDR3 spans 15 amino acids. Germline CDR1 is SGHVS and CDR2 is FQNEAQ. The chain's CDR3 is CASSPHGGPNTEAFF.

The chain uses TRBV20-1 and TRBJ1-1. The CDR3 has 11 amino acids. Germline values: CDR1 DFQATT, CDR2 SNEGSKA (reference sequence). The CDR3 here is CSARVEGQAFF.

This chain uses TRBV7-2 with TRBJ2-4. The CDR3 contains 13 residues. Germline V gives CDR1 SGHTA, CDR2 FQGNSA. CDR3 residues: CASSFPPKNIQYF.

The rearrangement links TRBV24-1 to TRBJ2-2. This CDR3 has 15 amino acids. Germline CDR1 reads KGHDR; CDR2 reads SFDVKD. The chain's CDR3 is CATSDLSQRPGELFF.

This chain uses TRBV12-3 or TRBV12-4 with TRBJ2-5; checking the TCRdb D call of TRBD1 is not possible without DNA. The CDR3 extends over 15 amino acids. This CDR3 is CASSLAGTAQETQYF.

The chain links TRBV30 to TRBJ2-4; the TCRdb call, TRBD1, lacks DNA for checking. The CDR3 runs to 13 residues. CDR1 is GTSNPN, CDR2 SVGIG, per germline (reference sequence). This CDR3 reads CAWRGTTKNIQYF.

V is TRBV9 and J is TRBJ2-2; TCRdb outputs TRBD1, but without DNA this stays unchecked. The germline V gene encodes CDR1 SGDLS and CDR2 YYNGEE. The CDR3 is 15 amino acids. The CDR3 loop reads CASSGGQSSTGELFF.

The rearrangement links TRBV20-1 to TRBJ2-1; absent DNA, TCRdb's TRBD1 call cannot be checked. The length of the CDR3 is 13 residues. Germline CDR1 is DFQATT and CDR2 is SNEGSKA (reference sequence). The CDR3: CSFRDRIFNEQFF.

The genes are TRBV10-2 and TRBJ1-5. The germline V gene has CDR1 WSHSY and CDR2 SAAADI. The CDR3 is made up of 14 amino acids. The CDR3 reads CASSPRQINQPQHF.

This chain uses TRBV20-1 with TRBJ2-5; TCRdb's D call of TRBD2 is untestable without DNA. This CDR3 region has 14 residues. Germline V gene sequence: CDR1 DFQATT, CDR2 SNEGSKA (reference sequence). This CDR3 reads CSARVGRGKETQYF.

The chain uses TRBV10-3 and TRBJ2-7; with no DNA, the TCRdb D assignment of TRBD2 cannot be verified. This CDR3 contains 13 residues. CDR1 is ENHRY and CDR2 is SYGVKD in the germline V gene. The CDR3 sequence: CAISASGSFEQYF.

The V call is TRBV6-1, the J call TRBJ2-7; absent DNA, TCRdb's TRBD1 call cannot be checked. The germline gives CDR1 MNHNS, CDR2 SASEGT. The CDR3 covers 15 residues. The chain's CDR3 is CASSDPGTGKYEQYF.

The rearrangement uses TRBV2 and TRBJ2-2; TCRdb's D call, TRBD1, is unchecked because there is no DNA. The CDR3 spans 14 residues. Germline-derived CDR1 and CDR2 are SNHLY and FYNNEI. The CDR3 loop reads CASSDGQGAGELFF. Based on the CDR3 plus reference TRBV2 and TRBJ2-2, the full variable domain is EPEVTQTPSHQVTQMGQEVILRCVPISNHLYFYWYRQILGQKVEFLVSFYNNEISEKSEIFDDQFSVERPDGSNFTLKIRSTKLEDSAMYFCASSDGQGAGELFFGEGSRLTVL.

The genes are TRBV6-1 and TRBJ1-4; TCRdb outputs TRBD1, but without DNA this stays unchecked. CDR1 MNHNS and CDR2 SASEGT come from the germline V gene. This CDR3 is 16 amino acids long. This CDR3 is CASQPGPRATNEKLFF.

This chain uses TRBV29-1 with TRBJ1-1; TCRdb returns TRBD1, unconfirmable since there is no DNA. This CDR3 is built from 13 residues. The germline V gene encodes CDR1 SQVTM and CDR2 ANQGSEA. CDR3 region: CSAHGQLNTEAFF.

The V gene is TRBV5-1, the J gene TRBJ2-5; TCRdb's D call, TRBD2, is unchecked because there is no DNA. CDR1 is SGHRS and CDR2 is YFSETQ in the germline V gene. The CDR3 is 14 amino acids. CDR3 sequence: CASSLVANQETQYF.

The chain is built from TRBV6-2 or TRBV6-3 and TRBJ2-7. Germline lookup yields CDR1 MNHEY and CDR2 SVGEGT. CDR3 length: 12 amino acids. CDR3 in amino acids: CASSTSNYEQYF.

V is TRBV4-3 and J is TRBJ2-2; TCRdb outputs TRBD1, but without DNA this stays unchecked. CDR3 size: 18 residues. Germline V gene lookup returns CDR1 LGHNA and CDR2 YSLEER. The CDR3 here is CASSQEGPMAADTGELFF.

The gene calls are TRBV4-3 and TRBJ2-1; TCRdb gives TRBD1 as the D gene, but with no DNA this cannot be confirmed. Germline lookup yields CDR1 LGHNA and CDR2 YSLEER. This CDR3 has 16 residues. CDR3 sequence reads: CASSQDSAFLGGEQFF.

The genes are TRBV28 and TRBJ1-5. Germline lookup yields CDR1 MDHEN and CDR2 SYDVKM. The CDR3 consists of 16 residues. The CDR3 reads CASSSDGVKSNQPQHF.

This chain joins TRBV7-9 and TRBJ1-1; TCRdb outputs TRBD1, but without DNA this stays unchecked. Per the germline V gene, CDR1 is SEHNR and CDR2 is FQNEAQ (reference sequence). This CDR3 contains 14 residues. The CDR3 loop is CASSFRQMNTEAFF.

The chain has TRBV28 and TRBJ1-6; TCRdb lists TRBD1, though no DNA is available to test this call. This CDR3 is built from 13 residues. Germline lookup yields CDR1 MDHEN and CDR2 SYDVKM. CDR3: CASSWDSNSPLHF.

The chain uses TRBV29-1 and TRBJ1-4; the TRBD1 assignment by TCRdb is unverifiable without DNA. Germline CDR1 reads SQVTM; CDR2 reads ANQGSEA. This CDR3 has 12 amino acids. CDR3 sequence reads: CSAGQLNEKLFF.

The CDR3: CASSSGGRKNIQYF. The rearrangement links TRBV11-2 to TRBJ2-4; TCRdb returns TRBD1, unconfirmable since there is no DNA. Germline lookup yields CDR1 SGHAT and CDR2 FQNNGV. The length of the CDR3 is 14 residues.

This chain uses TRBV5-4 with TRBJ2-2; TCRdb reports TRBD1, a call that lacks DNA to check it against. Germline lookup yields CDR1 SGHNT and CDR2 YYREEE (reference sequence). CDR3 length: 17 residues. Here the CDR3 reads CASSPGLRGGNTGELFF.

This sequence joins TRBV5-1 and TRBJ2-3; TCRdb proposes TRBD1, but this gene call is untestable without DNA. CDR3 size: 18 residues. Germline lookup yields CDR1 SGHRS and CDR2 YFSETQ. This CDR3 reads CASSLRGVRQLSTDTQYF.

The rearrangement uses TRBV10-3 and TRBJ2-7; as DNA is missing, the TRBD2 call by TCRdb cannot be tested. Looked up from germline, CDR1 is ENHRY and CDR2 is SYGVKD. There are 14 residues in the CDR3. This chain's CDR3 is CAISAGGGPYEQYF.

The rearrangement joins TRBV7-2 to TRBJ1-2; the TCRdb D gene call, TRBD1, has no DNA to confirm it. CDR3 length equals 15 residues. Germline CDR1 and CDR2: SGHTA and FQGNSA. CDR3 protein: CASSSPTPGINGYTF.